The next 22 T cell receptor beta chains were all read from a single sample in a study of T cells after somatic rescue of genetic block. Some clones are missing from TCRdb's copy, which holds only in-frame ones; the method was immunoSEQ multiplex PCR. Among approximately 88,000 clones listed, around 90% were seen once. Material for sequencing was peripheral blood mononuclear cells (PBMCs). All receptors derive from a woman between 18 and 30 years old.

This clone is a singleton in its sample. This chain connects TRBV7-6 to TRBJ2-7; 9 positions match TRBD1. Trimming removed 5 bases from V and 5 bases from J; junction bases left unmatched: 10. CDR1 and CDR2 from the germline V gene are SGHVS and FNYEAQ. The CDR3 is 15 residues long. This chain's CDR3 is CASSTGGGGFDEQYF. CDR3 DNA: TGTGCCAGCAGCACAGGGGGCGGGGGATTCGACGAGCAGTACTTC.

The V gene is TRBV10-3, the J gene TRBJ2-1, with TRBD2 identical over 8 bases. Germline V lookup: CDR1 ENHRY, CDR2 SYGVKD. V was clipped by 6 bases and J by 0 bases; unmatched bases: 7. There are 16 residues in the CDR3. The CDR3 is CAISPGGASSYNEQFF. Here the CDR3 DNA reads TGTGCCATCAGCCCGGGGGGGGCCAGCTCCTACAATGAGCAGTTCTTC.

The V and J genes are TRBV5-1 and TRBJ2-1; maybe TRBD2 (5 bases). The length of the CDR3 is 15 residues. Trimming removed 2 bases at V and 1 base at J, with 10 bases between. CDR1 is SGHRS and CDR2 is YFSETQ in the germline V gene. CDR3 amino acids: CASSLAAASYNEQFF. CDR3 in DNA: TGCGCCAGCAGCTTAGCAGCGGCGTCCTACAATGAGCAGTTCTTC.

The chain uses TRBV7-6 and TRBJ2-1; D perhaps matches TRBD2 (5 bases). This CDR3 comprises 15 residues. V was cut by 0 bases and J by 6 bases, with 12 bases left in between. Germline CDR1 SGHVS, CDR2 FNYEAQ. The CDR3 DNA follows: TGTGCCAGCAGCTTAGCGGAGGCTAGAATCAATGAGCAGTTCTTC. Residues: CASSLAEARINEQFF.

V and J are TRBV10-2 and TRBJ1-2; D not resolved. CDR3 length equals 12 residues. Trimming removed 4 bases from V and 5 bases from J, with 8 bases in between. Germline CDR1 reads WSHSY; CDR2 reads SAAADI. The CDR3, as DNA: TGCGCCAGCAGTGCAACAGAGTATGGCTACACCTTC. As protein: CASSATEYGYTF.

CDR3 sequence reads: CASRALTGELFF. CDR3 coding DNA: TGTGCCAGCAGGGCGCTCACCGGGGAGCTGTTTTTT. The genes are TRBV28 and TRBJ2-2; D remains unclear. Trimming left V 6 bases short and J 4 bases short, with 6 bases between. Germline-derived CDR1 and CDR2 are MDHEN and SYDVKM. The CDR3 covers 12 residues.

The chain couples TRBV5-1 to TRBJ2-3; the match to TRBD2 covers 12 bases. The CDR3 sequence is 18 residues long. CDR1 is SGHRS and CDR2 is YFSETQ in the germline V gene. The V segment lost 4 bases and the J segment 1 base; nucleotides outside the gene matches: 10. The CDR3 sequence is CASSKLGASGRGTDTQYF. The DNA of the CDR3 is TGCGCCAGCAGCAAATTAGGGGCTAGCGGGAGGGGCACAGATACGCAGTATTTT.

The V call is TRBV27, the J call TRBJ2-7; 7 positions match TRBD1. The CDR3 totals 16 residues. With V trimmed by 6 bases and J by 2 bases, 13 bases remained unmatched. Germline V lookup: CDR1 MNHEY, CDR2 SMNVEV (reference sequence). The CDR3 region is CASSSRQGFSAYEQYF. As DNA, the CDR3 is TGTGCCAGCAGCTCAAGACAGGGATTTTCGGCCTACGAGCAGTACTTC.

The J gene is TRBJ2-7, the V gene TRBV6-1; 7 nucleotides align to TRBD1. Germline V lookup: CDR1 MNHNS, CDR2 SASEGT. V trimming: 1 base; J trimming: 3 bases; junction bases outside the gene matches: 9. This CDR3 region has 16 residues. CDR3 sequence reads: CASSEVVRQGDYEQYF. The CDR3 DNA follows: TGTGCCAGCAGTGAAGTGGTGCGACAGGGAGACTACGAGCAGTACTTC.

The chain employs TRBV28 and TRBJ2-5; 9 bases align to TRBD2. V lost 5 bases and J lost 5; bases outside the gene matches: 6. Germline V lookup: CDR1 MDHEN, CDR2 SYDVKM. The CDR3 is 14 residues long. CDR3 nucleotides: TGTGCCAGCAGTCGTAGCGGGAGTCCGGAGACCCAGTACTTC. Translating it yields CASSRSGSPETQYF.

The gene calls are TRBV4-2 and TRBJ2-3, with D unresolved. Germline lookup yields CDR1 LGHNA and CDR2 YNFKEQ. CDR3 length: 13 amino acids. V was trimmed by 4 bases and J by 3 bases, leaving 8 bases between them. The CDR3 nucleotides read TGTGCCAGCAGCCGGACGACTACAGATACGCAGTATTTT. Translation: CASSRTTTDTQYF.

The gene calls are TRBV5-1 and TRBJ2-5; D call uncertain. Trimming cost V 5 bases and J 5 bases, with 19 bases left between them. In germline, CDR1 is SGHRS, CDR2 YFSETQ. The CDR3 runs to 15 residues. The CDR3 DNA reads as TGCGCCAGCAGGTCGGGTCCGAGCGTTGGGGAGACCCAGTACTTC. It specifies CASRSGPSVGETQYF.

The genes are TRBV9 and TRBJ2-1, with no clear D. Germline V gene lookup returns CDR1 SGDLS and CDR2 YYNGEE. The CDR3 consists of 14 residues. Trimming took off 0 bases at V and 0 bases at J, with 4 bases between the two ends. Written as DNA, the CDR3 is TGTGCCAGCAGCGTAGACCCCTCCTACAATGAGCAGTTCTTC. This gives the protein CASSVDPSYNEQFF.

The chain employs TRBV5-5 and TRBJ2-7; possible D gene TRBD1, 5 bases. The CDR3 consists of 14 residues. From germline, CDR1 is SGHKS and CDR2 YYEKEE (reference sequence). V dropped 1 base and J dropped 2 bases, with 10 bases sitting between them. This CDR3 is CASSLRTRAYEQYF. The CDR3 DNA reads TGTGCCAGCAGCTTGAGGACCAGGGCCTACGAGCAGTACTTC.

The gene calls are TRBV6-1 and TRBJ2-7; D remains unclear. CDR3 size: 14 residues. V lost 7 bases, J lost 0 bases, and 13 bases lay in between. Germline assignment: CDR1 MNHNS and CDR2 SASEGT. The CDR3 coding sequence is TGTGCCAGCACGACCAAGCTGGGCTCCTACGAGCAGTACTTC. Its protein product is CASTTKLGSYEQYF.

The chain has TRBV6-5 and TRBJ2-7; 11 nucleotides agree with TRBD2. CDR1 is MNHEY and CDR2 is SVGAGI in the germline V gene. The ends lost 6 bases at V and 2 bases at J; junction bases unmatched: 3. There are 14 residues in the CDR3. In nucleotides, the CDR3 is TGTGCCAGCAGGTTTAGCGGGAGGGCCTACGAGCAGTACTTC. Encoded protein: CASRFSGRAYEQYF.

V is TRBV6-5 and J is TRBJ1-1, with TRBD1 as a possible D gene (6 bases). With 7 bases removed from V and 7 bases from J, the gap between germline ends came to 16 bases. This CDR3 has 13 amino acids. CDR1 is MNHEY and CDR2 is SVGAGI in the germline V gene. The CDR3 coding sequence is TGTGCCAGCACCCTCCAGGGGTACGGTGAAGCTTTCTTT. Encoded protein: CASTLQGYGEAFF.

This rearrangement joins TRBV7-2 to TRBJ2-5, with 10 bases matching TRBD1. Germline CDR1 SGHTA, CDR2 FQGNSA. The CDR3 extends over 14 amino acids. Losses at the gene ends were 5 bases for V and 4 bases for J; bases not matched to a gene: 4. The CDR3 DNA sequence: TGTGCCAGCAGCGACAGGGGGCCGGGAGAGACCCAGTACTTC. Amino acid sequence: CASSDRGPGETQYF.

The chain couples TRBV6-5 to TRBJ2-5; 7 positions agree with TRBD2. This CDR3 spans 16 amino acids. CDR1 and CDR2 from the germline V gene are MNHEY and SVGAGI. J gave up 4 bases and V 0 bases, and 8 bases lay outside the gene matches. The CDR3 sequence: CASSYSSGRLRETQYF. The CDR3 DNA follows: TGTGCCAGCAGTTACTCGTCCGGGAGGTTACGAGAGACCCAGTACTTC.

The V and J genes are TRBV6-9 and TRBJ1-2, with D tentatively TRBD1 (6 bases). Trimming removed 6 bases from V and 4 bases from J, with 12 bases in between. Germline CDR1 reads MNHGY; CDR2 reads SVAAGI. The CDR3 sequence is 13 residues long. The CDR3 region is CASRKGEGYGYTF. DNA of the CDR3: TGTGCCAGCAGAAAGGGGGAGGGCTATGGCTACACCTTC.

V is TRBV30 and J is TRBJ2-3; D uncertain. The CDR3 has 11 residues. Germline V gives CDR1 GTSNPN, CDR2 SVGIG (reference sequence). Trimming cost V 2 bases and J 6 bases, with 6 bases left between them. CDR3 in DNA: TGTGCCTGGAGTACTGGGGATACGCAGTATTTT. Its translation: CAWSTGDTQYF. Filled out from reference TRBV30 and TRBJ2-3, the complete variable domain reads SQTIHQWPATLVQPVGSPLSLECTVEGTSNPNLYWYRQAAGRGLQLLFYSVGIGQISSEVPQNLSASRPQDRQFILSSKKLLLSDSGFYLCAWSTGDTQYFGPGTRLTVL.

The chain joins TRBV10-3 to TRBJ2-1, with 7 bases fitting TRBD2. The CDR3 totals 14 residues. J lost 3 bases, V lost 3 bases, and 2 bases had no gene match. Looked up from germline, CDR1 is ENHRY and CDR2 is SYGVKD. DNA for the CDR3: TGTGCCATCAGTGACACTAGCGACTACAATGAGCAGTTCTTC. This gives the protein CAISDTSDYNEQFF.